The 17 T cell receptor beta chains below come from one sample, sequenced in a study of cytomegalovirus exposure and HLA in healthy donors. The study ran its PCR with 60 Vbeta and 13 Jbeta primers. Assay: immunoSEQ multiplex PCR; the TCRdb copy retains only in-frame clones and omits some. Of 150,000 to 180,000 clones in the sample, roughly 77% are singletons; the top ten hold 7.7%. The sample comprised PBMCs. The receptor set was obtained from a man aged 25-40 years in good health and CMV-seropositive.

The chain recombines TRBV5-1 with TRBJ2-7; 14 positions match TRBD2. The CDR3 spans 15 residues. The V and J ends lost 6 bases and 7 bases, in that order; junction bases with no gene match: 9. CDR1 SGHRS and CDR2 YFSETQ come from the germline V gene. Here the CDR3 DNA reads TGCGCCAGCAAAATCCGGGGACTAGCGGGGGAAGAGCAGTACTTC. As protein: CASKIRGLAGEEQYF.

The chain employs TRBV7-9 and TRBJ1-1, with D possibly TRBD1 on 6 matching bases. V was trimmed by 2 bases and J by 8 bases, leaving 24 bases between them. The germline V gene has CDR1 SEHNR and CDR2 FQNEAQ (reference sequence). CDR3 length: 17 residues. Here the CDR3 reads CASSLFNVGGPGEEAFF. The CDR3 DNA is TGTGCCAGCAGCTTATTTAACGTTGGGGGCCCCGGCGAGGAAGCTTTCTTT.

The rearrangement links TRBV19 to TRBJ1-1; D not resolved. CDR3 length equals 15 residues. From germline, CDR1 is LNHDA and CDR2 SQIVND (reference sequence). The germline V and J ends were trimmed by 3 bases and 1 base, with 12 bases remaining between them. The CDR3 nucleotides are TGTGCCAGTAGTATCCCTGGACGGGGGAACACTGAAGCTTTCTTT. Translation: CASSIPGRGNTEAFF.

The chain recombines TRBV6-1 with TRBJ1-5; D is possibly TRBD1 (5 bases). This CDR3 is 14 amino acids long. Germline CDR1 is MNHNS and CDR2 is SASEGT. V gave up 6 bases and J gave up 0 bases, with 9 bases separating them. The CDR3 DNA follows: TGTGCCAGCAGCGCAACAGGTAGCAATCAGCCCCAGCATTTT. This codes for CASSATGSNQPQHF.

The rearrangement uses TRBV27 and TRBJ2-1; 7 bases fit TRBD1. CDR3 size: 12 residues. Germline-derived CDR1 and CDR2 are MNHEY and SMNVEV (reference sequence). The junction had 7 bases not matched to a gene; V was cut back by 5 bases and J by 12 bases. The DNA for the CDR3 is TGTGCCAGCAGTCCAGACAGGGAAAGGCAGTTCTTC. Protein sequence: CASSPDRERQFF.

V and J are TRBV27 and TRBJ1-1, with D perhaps matching TRBD1 (5 bases). Germline V gene sequence: CDR1 MNHEY, CDR2 SMNVEV (reference sequence). Between the trimmed V and J ends, which lost 2 bases and 7 bases, there was a span of 11 bases. The CDR3 extends over 13 amino acids. CDR3 residues: CASSLGRVGEAFF. For the CDR3, the DNA is TGTGCCAGCAGTTTAGGCAGGGTGGGTGAAGCTTTCTTT.

CDR3 region: CASSQGLYGELFF. The CDR3, as DNA: TGCGCCAGCAGCCAGGGCCTATACGGGGAGCTGTTTTTT. The rearrangement links TRBV4-1 to TRBJ2-2, with D unclear. Germline V gene sequence: CDR1 MGHRA, CDR2 YSYEKL. With 3 bases removed from V and 7 bases from J, the gap between germline ends came to 9 bases. CDR3 length equals 13 residues.

This clone appeared a few times. The genes are TRBV6-1 and TRBJ2-7; D is undetermined. Deletions cut 8 bases from V and 1 base from J, with 18 bases between. Germline CDR1 and CDR2: MNHNS and SASEGT. This CDR3 region has 15 residues. In nucleotides, the CDR3 is TGTGCCAGCCCACCTGGCAGTAAGACTTCCTACGAGCAGTACTTC. This sequence encodes CASPPGSKTSYEQYF.

The chain combines TRBV28 with TRBJ2-6; D perhaps matches TRBD2 (6 bases). Trimming left V 2 bases short and J 0 bases short, with 14 bases between. The CDR3 consists of 18 residues. Germline V CDR1 and CDR2: MDHEN, SYDVKM. The CDR3 DNA follows: TGTGCCAGCAGTTTACTTAGCGGATTAAGCTCTGGGGCCAACGTCCTGACTTTC. It translates to CASSLLSGLSSGANVLTF.

This clone was seen a few times. This rearrangement joins TRBV6-1 to TRBJ1-2; TRBD1 might be the D (6 bases). CDR3 size: 11 residues. Germline CDR1 and CDR2: MNHNS and SASEGT. V lost 11 bases, J lost 8 bases, and 15 bases lay in between. The CDR3: CAANRVQGYTF. CDR3 DNA sequence: TGTGCCGCAAACAGGGTTCAAGGCTACACCTTC.

The gene calls are TRBV18 and TRBJ1-1, with D possibly matching TRBD1 (5 bases). V was clipped by 4 bases and J by 0 bases, with 15 bases between them. The CDR3 contains 16 residues. CDR1 is KGHSH and CDR2 is LQKENI in the germline V gene. CDR3: CASSRRRDSMNTEAFF. CDR3 nucleotide sequence: TGTGCCAGCTCACGTCGCAGGGATTCGATGAACACTGAAGCTTTCTTT.

V is TRBV19 and J is TRBJ1-2; 7 nucleotides agree with TRBD1. This CDR3 has 13 residues. Trimming removed 6 bases from V and 2 bases from J; junction bases left unmatched: 3. Germline CDR1 reads LNHDA; CDR2 reads SQIVND (reference sequence). The CDR3 DNA sequence: TGTGCCAGTAGCCAACAGGGGAACTATGGCTACACCTTC. Its protein product is CASSQQGNYGYTF.

The chain has TRBV5-4 and TRBJ2-7, with 7 bases aligning to TRBD1. Losses at the gene ends were 0 bases for V and 5 bases for J; bases not matched to a gene: 8. Looked up from germline, CDR1 is SGHNT and CDR2 is YYREEE (reference sequence). The CDR3 runs to 15 residues. For the CDR3, the DNA is TGTGCCAGCAGCTTGGGAGGGCAGGGGGTCCACGAGCAGTACTTC. This codes for CASSLGGQGVHEQYF.

This rearrangement joins TRBV7-9 to TRBJ1-5; TRBD1 matches at 8 bases. This CDR3 region has 14 residues. Trimming at V came to 5 bases and at J to 2 bases, leaving 2 bases not matched to a gene. Germline V CDR1 and CDR2: SEHNR, FQNEAQ (reference sequence). The DNA of the CDR3 is TGTGCCAGCAGCATGACAGGGGGCAATCAGCCCCAGCATTTT. Residues: CASSMTGGNQPQHF.

This clone was counted between two and nine times. The chain is built from TRBV14 and TRBJ1-1; D gene ambiguous. V dropped 0 bases and J dropped 6 bases, with 8 bases sitting between them. CDR3 length equals 13 residues. Germline assignment: CDR1 SGHDN and CDR2 FVKESK. CDR3 coding DNA: TGTGCCAGCAGCCAAGAGAGGATCTCTGAAGCTTTCTTT. As protein: CASSQERISEAFF.

CDR3: CASSYSSGGNTIYF. The CDR3 nucleotides are TGTGCCAGCAGTTACTCGTCCGGGGGAAACACCATATATTTT. This chain connects TRBV6-6 to TRBJ1-3; D is unclear. Germline CDR1 is MNHNY and CDR2 is SVGAGI (reference sequence). This CDR3 contains 14 residues. The V and J ends lost 0 bases and 4 bases respectively, with 7 bases between them.

The chain uses TRBV2 and TRBJ2-5, with a weak D call TRBD2 (6 bases). Germline lookup yields CDR1 SNHLY and CDR2 FYNNEI. V was clipped by 5 bases and J by 2 bases, with 12 bases between them. CDR3 length: 14 residues. DNA of the CDR3: TGTGCCAGCAGTCTTGGAGGGAGGCAAGAGACCCAGTACTTC. Translating gives CASSLGGRQETQYF.